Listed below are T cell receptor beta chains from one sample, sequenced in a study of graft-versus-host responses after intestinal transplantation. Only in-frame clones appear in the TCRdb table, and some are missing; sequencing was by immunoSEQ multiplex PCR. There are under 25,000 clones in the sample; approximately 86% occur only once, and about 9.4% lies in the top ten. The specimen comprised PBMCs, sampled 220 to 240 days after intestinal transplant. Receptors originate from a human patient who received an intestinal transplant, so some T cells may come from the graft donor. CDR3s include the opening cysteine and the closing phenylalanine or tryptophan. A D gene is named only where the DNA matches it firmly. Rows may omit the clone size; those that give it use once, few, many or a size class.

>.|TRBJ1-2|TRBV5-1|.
CASRDWDGYTF
TGCGCCAGCAGGGATTGGGATGGCTACACCTTC
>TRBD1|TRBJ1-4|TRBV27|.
CASSLNRGTNEKLFF
TGTGCCAGCAGTTTAAACAGGGGCACTAATGAAAAACTGTTTTTT
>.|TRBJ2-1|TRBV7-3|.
CASSLNADNEQFF
TGTGCCAGCAGCTTAAATGCGGACAATGAGCAGTTCTTC
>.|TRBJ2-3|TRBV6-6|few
CASNPLHTDTQYF
TGTGCCAGCAACCCACTTCACACAGATACGCAGTATTTT
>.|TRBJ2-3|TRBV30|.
CAWSVKVYGLDTQYF
TGTGCCTGGAGTGTAAAGGTCTACGGGTTAGATACGCAGTATTTT
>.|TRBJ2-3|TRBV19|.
CASSDMGTQYF
TGTGCCAGTAGCGATATGGGTACGCAGTATTTT
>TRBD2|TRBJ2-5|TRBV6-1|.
CASSVTSGGQETQYF
TGTGCCAGCAGTGTCACCTCGGGGGGGCAGGAGACCCAGTACTTC
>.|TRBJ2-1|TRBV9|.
CASSADRHNEQFF
TGTGCCAGCAGCGCGGACAGACACAATGAGCAGTTCTTC
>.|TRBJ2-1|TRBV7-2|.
CASSFFRGLNNEQFF
TGTGCCAGCAGCTTTTTCCGGGGTTTGAACAATGAGCAGTTCTTC
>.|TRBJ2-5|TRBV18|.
CASSVLVSLETQYF
TGTGCCAGCTCAGTTCTAGTTAGTTTGGAGACCCAGTACTTC
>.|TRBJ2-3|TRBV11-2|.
CASSLVGGTDTQYF
TGTGCCAGCAGTCTCGTGGGGGGCACAGATACGCAGTATTTT
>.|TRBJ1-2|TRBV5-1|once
CASSLVGHPNYGYTF
TGCGCCAGCAGCTTGGTGGGGCACCCTAACTATGGCTACACCTTC
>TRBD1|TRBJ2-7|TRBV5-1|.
CASSPGQGAGEQYF
TGCGCCAGCAGCCCCGGACAGGGGGCGGGTGAGCAGTACTTC
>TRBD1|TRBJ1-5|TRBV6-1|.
CASSERGDRVVQPQHF
TGTGCCAGCAGTGAAAGGGGTGACAGGGTGGTTCAGCCCCAGCATTTT
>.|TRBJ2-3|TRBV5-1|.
CASSRTALSTDTQYF
TGCGCCAGCAGCCGAACGGCGCTTAGCACAGATACGCAGTATTTT
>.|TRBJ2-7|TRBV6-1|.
CASSEALGLSYEQYF
TGTGCCAGCAGTGAAGCCCTAGGACTGAGCTACGAGCAGTACTTC
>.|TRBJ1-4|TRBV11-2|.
CASSSEFDLKLFF
TGTGCCAGCAGCTCGGAATTCGATCTAAAACTGTTTTTT
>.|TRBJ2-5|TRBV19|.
CASSMGDRETQYF
TGTGCCAGTAGTATGGGGGATCGAGAGACCCAGTACTTC
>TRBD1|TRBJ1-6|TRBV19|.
CASSTRQGGNSPLHF
TGTGCCAGTAGTACCAGACAGGGAGGTAATTCACCCCTCCACTTT
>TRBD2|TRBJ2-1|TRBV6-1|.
CASSEELGLAYNEQFF
TGTGCCAGCAGTGAAGAGCTTGGACTAGCCTACAATGAGCAGTTCTTC
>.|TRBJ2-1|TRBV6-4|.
CASSEEGSSYNEQFF
TGTGCCAGCAGTGAGGAGGGGAGCTCCTACAATGAGCAGTTCTTC
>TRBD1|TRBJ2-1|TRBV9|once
CASSVSGGALDNEQFF
TGTGCCAGCAGCGTATCAGGGGGCGCTTTGGACAATGAGCAGTTCTTC
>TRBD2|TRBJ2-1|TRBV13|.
CASSFRPGLAGGLYNEQFF
TGTGCCAGCAGCTTCCGACCAGGACTAGCGGGGGGGCTATACAATGAGCAGTTCTTC
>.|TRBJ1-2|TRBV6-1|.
CASSGYRQGYYGYTF
TGTGCCAGCAGTGGATATCGACAAGGCTACTATGGCTACACCTTC
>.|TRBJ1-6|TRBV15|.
CATSREPWGGLYNSPLHF
TGTGCCACCAGCAGAGAACCTTGGGGGGGTCTGTATAATTCACCCCTCCACTTT
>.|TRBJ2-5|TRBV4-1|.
CASSRPSGMETQYF
TGCGCCAGCAGCCGCCCTTCGGGGATGGAGACCCAGTACTTC
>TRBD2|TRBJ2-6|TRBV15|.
CATAGDSGANVLTF
TGTGCCACCGCGGGGGACTCTGGGGCCAACGTCCTGACTTTC
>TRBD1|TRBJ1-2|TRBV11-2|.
CASSPQGNYGYTF
TGTGCCAGCAGCCCACAGGGGAACTATGGCTACACCTTC
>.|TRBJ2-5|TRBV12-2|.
CASRLSWSSGGNRETQYF
TGTGCAAGTCGCTTGAGTTGGTCTAGCGGGGGGAATAGAGAGACCCAGTACTTC
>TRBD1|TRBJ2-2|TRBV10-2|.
CASSGQENTGELFF
TGCGCCAGCTCGGGACAGGAGAACACCGGGGAGCTGTTTTTT
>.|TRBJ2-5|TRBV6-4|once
CASSDGDGFQETQYF
TGTGCCAGCAGTGACGGGGACGGGTTTCAAGAGACCCAGTACTTC
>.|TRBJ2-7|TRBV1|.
CTSSQDQGRFGEQYF
TGCACCAGCAGCCAAGATCAGGGGCGGTTTGGCGAGCAGTACTTC
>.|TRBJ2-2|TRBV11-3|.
CASSSKGSNTGELFF
TGTGCCAGCAGCTCTAAGGGTTCGAACACCGGGGAGCTGTTTTTT
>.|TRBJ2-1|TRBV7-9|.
CASSFRDGSYNEQFF
TGTGCCAGCAGCTTCCGGGACGGCTCCTACAATGAGCAGTTCTTC
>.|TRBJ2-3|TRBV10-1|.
CASSEGGADADTQYF
TGCGCCAGCAGTGAGGGGGGGGCTGATGCAGATACGCAGTATTTT
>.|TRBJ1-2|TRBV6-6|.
CASSYSLPGEGYTF
TGTGCCAGCAGTTACTCCCTGCCCGGGGAAGGCTACACCTTC
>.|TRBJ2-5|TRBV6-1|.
CASTRRGQETQYF
TGTGCCAGCACCCGGAGGGGACAAGAGACCCAGTACTTC
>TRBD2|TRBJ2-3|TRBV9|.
CASSADRPGGPFTDTQYF
TGTGCCAGCAGCGCAGACAGGCCGGGAGGGCCTTTCACAGATACGCAGTATTTT
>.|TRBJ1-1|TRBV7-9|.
CASSLWDLNTEAFF
TGTGCCAGCAGCTTATGGGATTTGAACACTGAAGCTTTCTTT
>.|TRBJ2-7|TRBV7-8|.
CASSLFGLGGGYHPDYEQYF
TGTGCCAGCAGCTTGTTCGGGTTGGGCGGGGGCTATCATCCCGACTACGAGCAGTACTTC
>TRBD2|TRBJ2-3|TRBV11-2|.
CASSYSGGADTQYF
TGTGCCAGCAGCTATAGCGGGGGGGCAGATACGCAGTATTTT
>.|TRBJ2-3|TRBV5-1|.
CASSSGGAGTDTQYF
TGCGCCAGCAGCTCTGGGGGGGCCGGCACAGATACGCAGTATTTT
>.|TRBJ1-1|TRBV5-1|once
CASSLVTGSTEAFF
TGCGCCAGCAGCTTGGTGACGGGGAGCACTGAAGCTTTCTTT
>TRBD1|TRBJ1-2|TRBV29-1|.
CSITPGTAGGYTF
TGCAGCATAACACCCGGGACAGCTGGTGGCTACACCTTC
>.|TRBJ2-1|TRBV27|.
CASSGPNFPYNEQFF
TGTGCCAGCAGTGGCCCTAACTTTCCCTACAATGAGCAGTTCTTC
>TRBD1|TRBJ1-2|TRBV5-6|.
CASSLGDRGGYTF
TGTGCCAGCAGCTTGGGGGACAGGGGAGGCTACACCTTC
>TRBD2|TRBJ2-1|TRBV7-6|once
CASSLGVSGGSYNEQFF
TGTGCCAGCAGCTTAGGTGTTAGCGGGGGCTCCTACAATGAGCAGTTCTTC
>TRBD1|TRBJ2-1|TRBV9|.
CASSPGGNEQFF
TGTGCCAGCAGCCCAGGGGGAAATGAGCAGTTCTTC
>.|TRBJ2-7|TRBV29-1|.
CSVVNYEQYF
TGCAGCGTTGTAAACTACGAGCAGTACTTC
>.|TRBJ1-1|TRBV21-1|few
CATDTKNTEAFF
TGTGCCACTGACACCAAGAACACTGAAGCTTTCTTT